Listed below are T cell receptor beta chains from one sample, sequenced in a study of T-cell reconstitution after alpha-beta-depleted transplantation in children. Each CDR3 protein gets one entry after TCRdb re-called the PCR reads with MiXCR. This table has 500,000 to 600,000 distinct CDR3 sequences, about 33% appearing once. This specimen consisted of PBMCs from the stem cell graft donor, obtained from the stem cell graft. These receptors originate from a human donor who donated a stem cell graft to a child with aplastic anemia. The CDR3 runs from the conserved cysteine through the conserved F or W. The order of the fields is D gene, J gene, clone size, V gene, CDR3 protein, CDR3 DNA. D genes are given only for firm matches. Expanded clones are given a class, and other clones once, few, many or no size at all.

TRBD2,TRBJ2-2,few,TRBV7-6,CASSLLAGGTGELFF,TGTGCCAGCAGCTTACTAGCGGGAGGCACCGGGGAGCTGTTTTTT
TRBD2,TRBJ2-3,few,TRBV12-3/TRBV12-4,CASGQGLAGVGDTQYF,TGTGCCAGCGGGCAGGGGCTAGCGGGAGTCGGAGATACGCAGTATTTT
NA,TRBJ2-1,NA,TRBV7-2,CASSLPEPPGLDEQFF,TGTGCCAGCAGCCTCCCGGAACCACCCGGGTTGGATGAGCAGTTCTTC
NA,TRBJ2-3,NA,TRBV7-2,CASSLTTSPHTQYF,TGTGCCAGCAGCTTAACGACTAGTCCCCATACGCAGTATTTT
NA,TRBJ2-1,many,TRBV7-2,CASSLVFAGEQFF,TGTGCCAGCAGCTTAGTATTTGCGGGCGAGCAGTTCTTC
NA,TRBJ2-2,NA,TRBV15,CATSRDYDGSGELFF,TGTGCCACCAGCAGAGATTACGACGGGAGCGGGGAGCTGTTTTTT
TRBD1,TRBJ1-2,few,TRBV29-1,CSVALDRLNYGYTF,TGCAGCGTCGCATTGGACAGGCTTAACTATGGCTACACCTTC
NA,TRBJ2-3,once,TRBV5-1,CASSPLSGSTDTQYF,TGCGCCAGCAGCCCTCTCAGCGGTAGCACAGATACGCAGTATTTT
NA,TRBJ2-5,few,TRBV7-2,CASSLGPIQGHTQETQYF,TGTGCCAGCAGCTTAGGGCCAATCCAGGGACACACACAAGAGACCCAGTACTTC
NA,TRBJ1-1,NA,TRBV11-1,CASSPEGVTGGVNTEAFF,TGTGCCAGCAGCCCAGAGGGGGTGACTGGGGGGGTGAACACTGAAGCTTTCTTT
NA,TRBJ2-1,NA,TRBV20-1,CSVSAGSYNEQFF,TGCAGTGTTTCAGCAGGCTCCTACAATGAGCAGTTCTTC
NA,TRBJ1-1,many,TRBV12-3/TRBV12-4,CASSLGGGTEAFF,TGTGCCAGCAGTTTGGGCGGGGGCACTGAAGCTTTCTTT